This is a list of T cell receptor beta chains from one sample in a study of cytomegalovirus exposure and HLA in healthy donors. Assay used: immunoSEQ multiplex PCR; TCRdb lists only in-frame clones, some missing. This table holds 150,000 to 200,000 clones. Sequencing was done on a sample of PBMCs. These receptors all come from a woman between 55 and 75 years old in good health and CMV-seronegative. CDR3s include the opening cysteine and the closing phenylalanine or tryptophan. The D gene is left open where the match is weak.

j_call | v_call | d_call | cdr3_aa | cdr3_nt
TRBJ2-7 | TRBV6-5 | . | CASRPRVTAYEQYF | TGTGCCAGCAGACCACGGGTGACAGCCTACGAGCAGTACTTC
TRBJ2-3 | TRBV5-1 | TRBD1 | CASKDRVSVGTDTQYF | TGCGCCAGCAAGGACAGGGTTAGTGTCGGCACAGATACGCAGTATTTT
TRBJ2-7 | TRBV7-6 | . | CASSHSIYGEQYF | TGTGCCAGCAGCCACTCGATCTACGGCGAGCAGTACTTC
TRBJ1-2 | TRBV27 | TRBD1 | CASSFSQGARYGYTF | TGTGCCAGCAGTTTTAGTCAGGGGGCGCGCTATGGCTACACCTTC
TRBJ2-5 | TRBV5-1 | TRBD2 | CASSFGGLAWKTQYF | TGCGCCAGCAGCTTCGGTGGACTAGCGTGGAAGACCCAGTACTTC
TRBJ2-2 | TRBV7-6 | TRBD2 | CASSAGLAGVGGGELFF | TGTGCCAGCAGCGCGGGACTAGCGGGGGTTGGAGGCGGGGAGCTGTTTTTT
TRBJ1-1 | TRBV28 | . | CASSLLGAGTEAFF | TGTGCCAGCAGCCTGCTGGGGGCTGGCACTGAAGCTTTCTTT
TRBJ2-3 | TRBV19 | TRBD1 | CASNAGGSVDTQYF | TGTGCCAGTAATGCAGGGGGTTCTGTGGATACGCAGTATTTT
TRBJ2-1 | TRBV11-3 | TRBD1 | CASSPTGANEQFF | TGTGCCAGCAGCCCGACAGGGGCGAATGAGCAGTTCTTC
TRBJ1-2 | TRBV6-1 | . | CASRTGAFYGYTF | TGTGCCAGCAGGACAGGAGCCTTTTATGGCTACACCTTC
TRBJ1-5 | TRBV6-6 | . | CASTDYSNQPQHF | TGTGCCAGCACCGACTATAGCAATCAGCCCCAGCATTTT
TRBJ1-5 | TRBV7-2 | TRBD1 | CASSPGTGDQPQHF | TGTGCCAGCAGCCCGGGGACAGGGGATCAGCCCCAGCATTTT
TRBJ1-4 | TRBV6-1 | . | CASSEGGFTNEKLFF | TGTGCCAGCAGTGAAGGCGGGTTCACTAATGAAAAACTGTTTTTT
TRBJ1-5 | TRBV6-4 | . | CASSAEANQPQHF | TGTGCCAGCAGTGCGGAGGCAAATCAGCCCCAGCATTTT
TRBJ2-5 | TRBV27 | TRBD2 | CASSLSGAGTSVEQYF | TGTGCCAGCAGTTTATCGGGAGCCGGGACTAGTGTAGAGCAGTACTTC
TRBJ1-2 | TRBV4-2 | . | CASSQSGEGGYGYTF | TGTGCCAGCAGCCAATCAGGGGAGGGTGGGTATGGCTACACCTTC
TRBJ1-4 | TRBV6-1 | TRBD1 | CASRWDRGEEKLFF | TGTGCCAGCAGGTGGGACAGGGGAGAGGAAAAACTGTTTTTT
TRBJ1-2 | TRBV6-5 | . | CASSYRQGGYGYTF | TGTGCCAGCAGTTACCGTCAGGGTGGGTATGGCTACACCTTC
TRBJ1-4 | TRBV7-9 | TRBD1 | CASSLGQGVNEKLFF | TGTGCCAGCAGCCTAGGACAGGGCGTTAATGAAAAACTGTTTTTT
TRBJ2-7 | TRBV15 | . | CATSRALSSSYEQYF | TGTGCCACCAGCAGAGCCCTGTCCAGCTCCTACGAGCAGTACTTC
TRBJ1-5 | TRBV2 | TRBD1 | CASTFRTGRDIGNQPQHF | TGTGCCAGCACCTTTCGGACAGGGCGTGATATTGGCAATCAGCCCCAGCATTTT
TRBJ1-2 | TRBV6-1 | . | CASSELGGSYGYIF | TGTGCCAGCAGTGAGTTGGGAGGTTCCTATGGCTACATCTTC
TRBJ2-1 | TRBV9 | . | CASSARRLANEQFF | TGTGCCAGCAGCGCCCGCCGCCTAGCCAATGAGCAGTTCTTC
TRBJ1-3 | TRBV7-2 | . | CASSYRGQTTIYF | TGTGCCAGCAGCTACCGTGGACAGACCACCATATATTTT
TRBJ2-7 | TRBV6-7 | TRBD2 | CASTRSGGMTHEQYF | TGTGCCAGCACTCGATCGGGGGGGATGACTCACGAGCAGTACTTC
TRBJ2-1 | TRBV5-1 | TRBD2 | CASGSYGRSDHNEQFF | TGCGCCAGCGGGTCGTACGGGAGGTCCGACCACAATGAGCAGTTCTTC
TRBJ1-5 | TRBV7-2 | . | CASSSRQGNQPQHF | TGTGCCAGCAGCTCGCGACAGGGCAATCAGCCCCAGCATTTT
TRBJ2-5 | TRBV4-3 | TRBD1 | CASSPGTGGAETQYF | TGCGCCAGCAGCCCGGGGACAGGGGGCGCAGAGACCCAGTACTTC
TRBJ2-2 | TRBV9 | . | CASSLDPGTGELFF | TGTGCCAGCAGCCTCGACCCGGGGACCGGGGAGCTGTTTTTT
TRBJ1-1 | TRBV4-3 | . | CASSQDRRGNTEAFF | TGCGCCAGCAGCCAAGATCGAAGGGGGAACACTGAAGCTTTCTTT
TRBJ1-2 | TRBV2 | . | CARQGGRYGYTF | TGTGCCAGACAGGGTGGTCGCTATGGCTACACCTTC
TRBJ2-2 | TRBV19 | . | CASSIQRPGELFF | TGTGCCAGTAGTATTCAGAGGCCCGGGGAGCTGTTTTTT
TRBJ1-2 | TRBV5-8 | TRBD1 | CASSRPGAGGQTANYGYTF | TGTGCCAGCAGCCGTCCTGGGGCAGGGGGGCAGACCGCTAACTATGGCTACACCTTC
TRBJ2-7 | TRBV25-1 | . | CASIGGGTYEQYF | TGTGCCAGCATTGGGGGAGGCACCTACGAGCAGTACTTC
TRBJ2-3 | TRBV7-6 | TRBD2 | CASSKGLAGASYTQYF | TGTGCCAGCAGCAAGGGACTAGCGGGAGCCTCGTATACGCAGTATTTT
TRBJ2-3 | TRBV7-2 | . | CASSRGEVDTQYF | TGTGCCAGCAGCCGAGGAGAGGTGGATACGCAGTATTTT
TRBJ1-1 | TRBV6-6 | . | CASSSWGGRNTEAFF | TGTGCCAGCAGTTCCTGGGGCGGGAGGAACACTGAAGCTTTCTTT
TRBJ2-1 | TRBV11-3 | TRBD1 | CASSSTGSEPYNEQFF | TGTGCCAGCAGCTCGACAGGGAGCGAACCCTACAATGAGCAGTTCTTC
TRBJ2-7 | TRBV5-5 | TRBD1 | CASSSTGASTYEQYF | TGTGCCAGCAGCTCGACAGGGGCCAGCACCTACGAGCAGTACTTC
TRBJ2-3 | TRBV7-3 | TRBD2 | CASSPSLAGVTDTQYF | TGTGCCAGCAGCCCATCCCTCGCGGGGGTCACAGATACGCAGTATTTT
TRBJ1-1 | TRBV7-2 | TRBD1 | CASSFDRGNTEAFF | TGTGCCAGCAGCTTTGACAGGGGAAACACTGAAGCTTTCTTT
TRBJ1-2 | TRBV9 | . | CASSAQGDYGYTF | TGTGCCAGCAGCGCGCAGGGCGACTATGGCTACACCTTC